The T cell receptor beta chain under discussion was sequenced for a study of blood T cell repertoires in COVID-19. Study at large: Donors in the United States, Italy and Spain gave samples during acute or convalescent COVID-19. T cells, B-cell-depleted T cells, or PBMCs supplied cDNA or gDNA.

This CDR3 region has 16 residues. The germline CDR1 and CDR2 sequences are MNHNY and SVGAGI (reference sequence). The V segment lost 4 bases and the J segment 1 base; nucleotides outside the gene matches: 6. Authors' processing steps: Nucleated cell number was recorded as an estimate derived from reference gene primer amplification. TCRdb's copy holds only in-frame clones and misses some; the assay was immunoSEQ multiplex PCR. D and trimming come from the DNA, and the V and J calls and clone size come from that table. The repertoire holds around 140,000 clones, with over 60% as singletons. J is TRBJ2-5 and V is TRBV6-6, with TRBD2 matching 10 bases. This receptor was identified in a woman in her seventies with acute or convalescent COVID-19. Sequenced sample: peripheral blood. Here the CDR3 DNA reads TGTGCCAGCAGTTCCCTAGCGGGAGCCCGCCAAGAGACCCAGTACTTC. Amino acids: CASSSLAGARQETQYF.